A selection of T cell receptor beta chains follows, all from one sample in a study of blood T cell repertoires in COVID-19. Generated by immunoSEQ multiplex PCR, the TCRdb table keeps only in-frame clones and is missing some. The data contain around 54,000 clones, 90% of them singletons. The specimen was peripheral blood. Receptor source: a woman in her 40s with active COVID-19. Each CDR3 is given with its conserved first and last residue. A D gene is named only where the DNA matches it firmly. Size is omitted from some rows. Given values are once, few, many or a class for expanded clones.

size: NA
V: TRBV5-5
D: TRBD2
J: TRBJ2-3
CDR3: CASSPGLAGGMTDTQYF
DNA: TGTGCCAGCAGCCCCGGACTAGCGGGGGGTATGACAGATACGCAGTATTTT

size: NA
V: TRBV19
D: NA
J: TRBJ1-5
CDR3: CASSSQGQGLLQPQHF
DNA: TGTGCCAGTAGTTCGCAAGGGCAGGGGCTCCTCCAGCCCCAGCATTTT

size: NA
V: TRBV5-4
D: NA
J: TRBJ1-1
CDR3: CASSSPGESMNTEAFF
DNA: TGTGCCAGCAGCTCGCCGGGGGAGTCGATGAACACTGAAGCTTTCTTT

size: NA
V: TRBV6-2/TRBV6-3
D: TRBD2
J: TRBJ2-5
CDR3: CASSWTSGETQYF
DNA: TGTGCCAGCAGCTGGACTAGCGGGGAGACCCAGTACTTC

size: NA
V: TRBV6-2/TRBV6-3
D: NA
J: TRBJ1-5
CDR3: CASSRGGGGTAAQHF
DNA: TGTGCCAGCAGCCGTGGTGGGGGGGGCACAGCAGCTCAGCATTTT

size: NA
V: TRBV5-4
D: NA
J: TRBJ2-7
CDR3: CASSLGRGRDYEQYF
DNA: TGTGCCAGCAGCTTGGGTCGGGGAAGGGACTACGAGCAGTACTTC

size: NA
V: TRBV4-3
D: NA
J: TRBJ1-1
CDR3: CASSQDLGSLDTEAFF
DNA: TGCGCCAGCAGCCAAGATTTGGGCAGCTTGGACACTGAAGCTTTCTTT

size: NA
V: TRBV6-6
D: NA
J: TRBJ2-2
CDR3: CASSYPGTSNTGELFF
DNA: TGTGCCAGCAGTTATCCCGGGACATCGAACACCGGGGAGCTGTTTTTT

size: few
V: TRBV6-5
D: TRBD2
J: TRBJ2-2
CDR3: CASSSGLAGGELFF
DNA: TGTGCCAGCAGTTCCGGACTAGCGGGTGGGGAGCTGTTTTTT

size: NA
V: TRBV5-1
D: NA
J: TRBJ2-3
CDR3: CASSLNEGTDTQYF
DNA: TGCGCCAGCAGCTTGAATGAGGGCACAGATACGCAGTATTTT

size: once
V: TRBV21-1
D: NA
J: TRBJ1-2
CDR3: CASSKVGTGAPRNYGYTF
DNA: NA

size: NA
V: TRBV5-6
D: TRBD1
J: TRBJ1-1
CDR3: CASSLLGQGPNTEAFF
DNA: TGTGCCAGCAGCCTACTAGGACAGGGGCCGAACACTGAAGCTTTCTTT

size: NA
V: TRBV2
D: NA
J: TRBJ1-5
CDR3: CASSEDRAYSNQPQHF
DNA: TGTGCCAGCAGTGAAGACAGGGCCTATAGCAATCAGCCCCAGCATTTT

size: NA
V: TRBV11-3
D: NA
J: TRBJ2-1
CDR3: CASSFPGTEGNEQFF
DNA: TGTGCCAGCAGCTTCCCCGGGACTGAGGGTAATGAGCAGTTCTTC

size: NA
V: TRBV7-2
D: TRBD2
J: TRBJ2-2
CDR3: CASSFSGGYTGELFF
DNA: TGTGCCAGCAGCTTCAGCGGGGGATACACCGGGGAGCTGTTTTTT

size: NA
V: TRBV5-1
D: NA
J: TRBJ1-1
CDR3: CASSSEGGLVTEAFF
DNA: TGCGCCAGCAGCTCCGAAGGGGGTCTCGTCACTGAAGCTTTCTTT

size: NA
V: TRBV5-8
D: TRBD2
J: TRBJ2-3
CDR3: CASSAWLAGVATDTQYF
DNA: TGTGCCAGCAGCGCCTGGCTAGCGGGGGTTGCCACAGATACGCAGTATTTT

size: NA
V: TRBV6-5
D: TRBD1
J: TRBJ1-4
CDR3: CASSLRGLREKLFF
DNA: TGTGCCAGCAGTCTCAGGGGGCTTAGGGAAAAACTGTTTTTT

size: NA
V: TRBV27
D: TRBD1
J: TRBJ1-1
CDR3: CASSSLTGWVITEAFF
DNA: TGTGCCAGCAGTTCGTTGACAGGGTGGGTAATCACTGAAGCTTTCTTT

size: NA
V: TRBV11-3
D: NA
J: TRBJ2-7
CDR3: CASSQPGRGRGEQYF
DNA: TGTGCCAGCAGCCAACCGGGGCGGGGTCGTGGTGAGCAGTACTTC